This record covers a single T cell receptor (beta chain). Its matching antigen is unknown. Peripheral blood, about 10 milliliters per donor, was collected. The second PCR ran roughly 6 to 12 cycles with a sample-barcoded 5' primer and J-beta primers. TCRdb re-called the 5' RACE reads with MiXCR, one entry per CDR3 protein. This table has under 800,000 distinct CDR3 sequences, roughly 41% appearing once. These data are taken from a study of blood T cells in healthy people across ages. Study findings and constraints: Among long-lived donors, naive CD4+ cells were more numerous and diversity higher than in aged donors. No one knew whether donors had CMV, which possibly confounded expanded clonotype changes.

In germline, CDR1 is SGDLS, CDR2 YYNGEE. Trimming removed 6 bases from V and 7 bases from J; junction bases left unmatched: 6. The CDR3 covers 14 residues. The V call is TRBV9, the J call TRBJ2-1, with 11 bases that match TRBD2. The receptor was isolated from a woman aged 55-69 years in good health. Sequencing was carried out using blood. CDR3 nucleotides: TGTGCCAGCACCTACGGGACTAGCGGTAATGAGCAGTTCTTC. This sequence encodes CASTYGTSGNEQFF.